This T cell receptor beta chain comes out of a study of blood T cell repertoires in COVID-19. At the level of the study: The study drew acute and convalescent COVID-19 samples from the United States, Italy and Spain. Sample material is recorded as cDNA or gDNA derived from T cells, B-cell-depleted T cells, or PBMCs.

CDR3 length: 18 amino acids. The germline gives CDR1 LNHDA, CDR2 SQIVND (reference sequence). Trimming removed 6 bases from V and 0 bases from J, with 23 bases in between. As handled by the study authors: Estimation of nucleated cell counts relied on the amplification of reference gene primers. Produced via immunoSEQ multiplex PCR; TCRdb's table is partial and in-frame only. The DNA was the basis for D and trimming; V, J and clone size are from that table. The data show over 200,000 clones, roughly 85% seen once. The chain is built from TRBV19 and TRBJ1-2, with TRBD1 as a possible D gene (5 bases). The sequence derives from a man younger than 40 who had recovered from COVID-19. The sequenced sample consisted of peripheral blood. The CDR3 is CASRTRGGEGGANYGYTF. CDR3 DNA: TGTGCCAGTAGAACCCGAGGAGGGGAGGGTGGGGCTAACTATGGCTACACCTTC.